The 2 T cell receptor beta chains presented below share a single source sample, sequenced in a study of human T cells and chemical hapten exposure. Time point specified: pre-sensitization, week 0. Treatment defined: therapeutic diphenylcyclopropenone sensitization with weekly scalp DPC. TCRdb redid the calling of the RACE reads with MiXCR, one entry per CDR3 protein. The profile shows about 89,000 distinct CDR3 sequences, less than 14% of them singletons. Material: whole blood, obtained in connection with sensitization to the hapten diphenylcyclopropenone (DPC). The receptor set was obtained from a woman in her sixties or seventies with alopecia areata. Some clones in this sample may be carry-over from other donors' samples.

This chain joins TRBV5-1 and TRBJ1-6; 7 nucleotides agree with TRBD1. Germline trimming cut 2 bases from V and 9 bases from J; bases unmatched to any gene: 5. Germline CDR1 and CDR2: SGHRS and YFSETQ. This CDR3 comprises 14 residues. The CDR3 sequence: CASSFDRDRSPLHF. The DNA for the CDR3 is TGCGCCAGCAGCTTTGACAGGGATCGTTCACCCCTCCACTTT. The whole variable domain, remainder taken from reference TRBV5-1 and TRBJ1-6, is KAGVTQTPRYLIKTRGQQVTLSCSPISGHRSVSWYQQTPGQGLQFLFEYFSETQRNKGNFPGRFSGRQFSNSRSEMNVSTLELGDSALYLCASSFDRDRSPLHFGNGTRLTVT.

This clonotype was counted many times. The V and J genes are TRBV13 and TRBJ2-3, with 11 bases identical to TRBD2. In germline, CDR1 is PRHDT, CDR2 FYEKMQ (reference sequence). CDR3 length: 16 amino acids. The junction had 3 bases not matched to a gene; V was cut back by 4 bases and J by 0 bases. CDR3 region: CASSSGLAASTDTQYF. For the CDR3, the DNA is TGTGCCAGCAGCTCGGGACTAGCGGCTAGCACAGATACGCAGTATTTT.